These T cell receptor beta chains were read from a single sample in a study of T cell responses to AZD1222 COVID-19 vaccine. The protocol was immunoSEQ multiplex PCR, while the TCRdb copy is restricted to in-frame clones and leaves out a portion. The table lists 150,000 or so clones, about 93% of them singletons. This material consisted of peripheral blood, taken on day 0 of AZD1222 vaccination. The receptor source for this set is an adult in good health. The conserved cysteine and the conserved F or W are not part of the CDR3 here.

V gene	CDR3 length	CDR3 protein
TRBV5-1	11	ASSLARTAEAF
TRBV19	11	ASSMQIHYEQY
TRBV28	13	ASSLHTTALYGYT
TRBV19	16	ASSIDADGLVIYNEQF
TRBV7-2	11	ASSPTGMAEAF
TRBV2	12	ASTAITPNTEAF
TRBV14	14	ASSLLRAGGGQPQH
TRBV11-3	13	ASSSGLASYNEQF
TRBV12-3/TRBV12-4	11	ASILQGSTEAF
TRBV7-6	13	ASSSGQGIDSPLH
TRBV6-4	11	ASSDSTHNEQF
TRBV6-5	11	ASTPGGPHEQF
TRBV4-3	16	ASSQDMSGQGAIYGYT
TRBV5-1	14	ASSLLPWVIGQPQH
TRBV7-2	12	ASSFHRTQETQY
TRBV19	13	ASSPAQRGGLEQY
TRBV24-1	13	ATSRSFGGTDTQY
TRBV5-1	11	ASSLNSGETQY
TRBV11-2	9	ASSLNHEQY
TRBV3-1/TRBV3-2	12	ASSQEGTSHGYA
TRBV7-6	12	ASSLGVGDTEAF
TRBV4-3	11	ASSQGRTGELF
TRBV15	16	ATSTYESTLSGANVLT
TRBV19	12	ASSSGQGGTEAF
TRBV7-2	12	ASSSGVSWYGYT
TRBV9	13	ASSVVADTYTEAF
TRBV29-1	11	SVSQTSGNEQF
TRBV4-2	13	ASSRRPGQGNEQF
TRBV7-8	13	ASSPPRRGRDTQY
TRBV30	10	AWDRDLQPQH
TRBV11-2	17	ASSLWSGTGVEPSYGYT
TRBV3-1/TRBV3-2	15	ASSQGLGQGRSKKLF
TRBV13	19	ASSYTGIDPGQGTYTGELF
TRBV7-8	15	ASSGVHRGHMNTEAF
TRBV7-8	10	ASGRESYGYT
TRBV4-1	14	ASSQVERGFNTEAF
TRBV7-2	13	ASSSQGANTGELF
TRBV6-5	13	ASSLIRGLYTEAF
TRBV7-2	17	ASSLVLGVTFRPNYGYT
TRBV6-1	11	ASSERQGNEQY
TRBV2	11	ASVLEVDEKLF
TRBV9	11	ASSPRGTQEQY
TRBV6-2/TRBV6-3	13	ASSSLTGANSPLH
TRBV28	11	ASSLLYRREAF
TRBV6-5	13	ASTPGAGANYGYT
TRBV9	13	ASSPSGSSSYEQY
TRBV24-1	13	ATSDSHRGAYEQY
TRBV7-2	14	ASSFYRDRVGNTIY
TRBV6-5	12	ASRSRATNEKLF
TRBV19	15	ASSLRTGASDREKLF
TRBV4-1	13	ASSQEGVFVGGYT
TRBV7-2	13	ASSFRTDSQETQY
TRBV4-1	15	ASSPGPGQRINQPQH